This passage covers 15 T cell receptor beta chains from one sample sequenced in a study of control samples from healthy donors and cancer patients. The repertoire was sequenced with immunoSEQ multiplex PCR; TCRdb's copy has only in-frame clones and lacks some. The repertoire includes 30,000 or so clones, 70% to 90% of them detected once, and about 3.6% sits in the top ten. Specimen: formalin-fixed, paraffin-embedded tissue. These receptors all stem from a female donor with melanoma.

The rearrangement links TRBV2 to TRBJ1-1, with D possibly TRBD1 on 6 matching bases. The germline V gene has CDR1 SNHLY and CDR2 FYNNEI. The ends were cut back, 4 bases at V and 4 bases at J, with 13 bases in the middle. CDR3 size: 14 residues. This chain's CDR3 is CASSVSPGATEAFF. The CDR3 region has the DNA TGTGCCAGCAGTGTTTCCCCAGGGGCCACTGAAGCTTTCTTT.

This sequence joins TRBV9 and TRBJ1-2, with D possibly TRBD1 on 5 matching bases. The V gene lost 10 bases and the J gene lost 4 bases, with 11 bases spanning the gap. CDR3 size: 11 residues. The germline CDR1 and CDR2 sequences are SGDLS and YYNGEE. The CDR3 is CAGTTGYGYTF. The CDR3, as DNA: TGTGCCGGTACAACAGGCTATGGCTACACCTTC.

V is TRBV29-1 and J is TRBJ1-1; TRBD1 matches 8 bases. V lost 3 bases and J lost 3; bases outside the gene matches: 6. The CDR3 runs 14 residues. Germline V gives CDR1 SQVTM, CDR2 ANQGSEA. The CDR3 reads CSVDRTGWDTEAFF. CDR3 in DNA: TGCAGCGTTGATAGGACAGGGTGGGACACTGAAGCTTTCTTT.

This chain connects TRBV7-2 to TRBJ2-1; possibly TRBD1 or TRBD2 for D (6 bases each). V lost 7 bases and J lost 8, with 21 bases in between. This CDR3 is 15 amino acids long. CDR1 and CDR2 (germline): SGHTA, FQGNSA. The CDR3: CASNPGGGEGHEQFF. In DNA form, the CDR3 reads TGTGCCAGCAACCCCGGAGGGGGAGAAGGCCATGAGCAGTTCTTC.

This chain joins TRBV7-9 and TRBJ2-5; D remains ambiguous. Trimming removed 3 bases at V and 1 base at J, with 6 bases between. This CDR3 is 13 amino acids long. Looked up from germline, CDR1 is SEHNR and CDR2 is FQNEAQ (reference sequence). Here the CDR3 reads CASSFSSQETQYF. The CDR3 DNA is TGTGCCAGCAGCTTTAGCAGCCAAGAGACCCAGTACTTC.

This sequence joins TRBV5-4 and TRBJ2-7; 7 bases are shared with TRBD1. This CDR3 region has 13 residues. Germline loops: CDR1 SGHNT, CDR2 YYREEE (reference sequence). V dropped 4 bases and J dropped 3; count of bases not matched to a gene: 4. The CDR3 coding sequence is TGTGCCAGCAGCCGCACAGGGGACTACGAGCAGTACTTC. Amino acids: CASSRTGDYEQYF.

This chain links TRBV19 with TRBJ1-5; the match to TRBD1 covers 9 bases. CDR1 and CDR2 (germline): LNHDA, SQIVND (reference sequence). CDR3 size: 15 residues. Trimming removed 2 bases from V and 7 bases from J; junction bases left unmatched: 6. The CDR3 region has the DNA TGTGCCAGTAGTATACTGGGACAGGGAAAACAGCCCCAGCATTTT. This translates into CASSILGQGKQPQHF. The variable domain in full, with the rest retrieved from reference TRBV19 and TRBJ1-5, is DGGITQSPKYLFRKEGQNVTLSCEQNLNHDAMYWYRQDPGQGLRLIYYSQIVNDFQKGDIAEGYSVSREKKESFPLTVTSAQKNPTAFYLCASSILGQGKQPQHFGDGTRLSIL.

Note on this clone: Within the sample, other DNA sequences also encode this same CDR3. This chain links TRBV18 with TRBJ1-1; D remains ambiguous. V was shortened by 5 bases and J by 1 base, with 11 bases between the two germline ends. Germline CDR1 is KGHSH and CDR2 is LQKENI. The CDR3 has 14 amino acids. For the CDR3, the DNA is TGTGCCAGCTCATCCTTGGAGGGGAACACTGAAGCTTTCTTT. The encoded protein is CASSSLEGNTEAFF.

This rearrangement joins TRBV7-2 to TRBJ1-4; tentatively, D is TRBD1 (6 bases). V lost 3 bases to trimming and J lost 3 bases, with 14 bases between them. CDR1 is SGHTA, CDR2 FQGNSA, per germline. The CDR3 length is 16 residues. CDR3 in DNA: TGTGCCAGCAGCTTTGGGGGCAGTGGAGCTAATGAAAAACTGTTTTTT. Its translation: CASSFGGSGANEKLFF.

This clone was seen only a few times. The chain uses TRBV4-2 and TRBJ2-1; TRBD2 agrees at 9 bases. The V and J ends lost 4 bases and 1 base, in that order; junction bases with no gene match: 17. The germline gives CDR1 LGHNA, CDR2 YNFKEQ. This CDR3 is 20 amino acids long. The CDR3 region has the DNA TGTGCCAGCAGCCCCTTGGCGGGAGGGCGGAGCGTGGGGTCCTACAATGAGCAGTTCTTC. Protein: CASSPLAGGRSVGSYNEQFF.

J is TRBJ1-1 and V is TRBV30; D gene unclear. Trimming took off 4 bases at V and 0 bases at J, with 15 bases between the two ends. This CDR3 has 15 amino acids. Germline CDR1 and CDR2: GTSNPN and SVGIG (reference sequence). CDR3 residues: CAWKEAHELNTEAFF. CDR3 sequence (DNA): TGTGCCTGGAAAGAGGCCCACGAGTTGAACACTGAAGCTTTCTTT. The complete variable domain, with remaining parts taken from reference TRBV30 and TRBJ1-1, reads SQTIHQWPATLVQPVGSPLSLECTVEGTSNPNLYWYRQAAGRGLQLLFYSVGIGQISSEVPQNLSASRPQDRQFILSSKKLLLSDSGFYLCAWKEAHELNTEAFFGQGTRLTVV.

The chain carries TRBV7-3 and TRBJ2-7, with D possibly being TRBD1 (6 bases). The V end was cut by 3 bases, the J end by 6 bases, with 21 bases between. Germline-derived CDR1 and CDR2 are SGHTA and FQGTGA. There are 16 residues in the CDR3. CDR3 region: CASSLRASRTVSEQYF. The CDR3 DNA follows: TGTGCCAGCAGCTTGCGGGCGAGCCGGACAGTGTCCGAGCAGTACTTC.

This clone was detected once. The CDR3 coding sequence is TGCGCCAGCAGCTTGGAGGGGGCTCGGGTTAATTCACCCCTCCACTTT. It specifies CASSLEGARVNSPLHF. The V gene is TRBV5-1, the J gene TRBJ1-6, with TRBD1 matching over 7 bases. This CDR3 has 16 residues. In germline, CDR1 is SGHRS, CDR2 YFSETQ. V shed 0 bases, J shed 6 bases, and the junction held 6 bases outside the gene matches. The full variable domain, completed using reference TRBV5-1 and TRBJ1-6, is KAGVTQTPRYLIKTRGQQVTLSCSPISGHRSVSWYQQTPGQGLQFLFEYFSETQRNKGNFPGRFSGRQFSNSRSEMNVSTLELGDSALYLCASSLEGARVNSPLHFGNGTRLTVT.

V and J are TRBV5-1 and TRBJ1-1, with a possible D match to TRBD1 (6 bases). The CDR3 sequence is 13 residues long. Germline assignment: CDR1 SGHRS and CDR2 YFSETQ. Between the trimmed V and J ends, which lost 6 bases and 0 bases, there was a span of 9 bases. Written as DNA, the CDR3 is TGCGCCAGCACAGGGGCGGTGAACACTGAAGCTTTCTTT. Protein: CASTGAVNTEAFF.

This clone was seen once. V is TRBV20-1 and J is TRBJ2-1; tentatively, D is TRBD1 (6 bases). Germline V gives CDR1 DFQATT, CDR2 SNEGSKA (reference sequence). The CDR3 contains 11 residues. The CDR3 nucleotides read TGCATAGTTAGGGGGAAGAATGAGCAGTTCTTC. This codes for CIVRGKNEQFF.